The 27 T cell receptor beta chains given below trace back to one sample, sequenced in a study of immune heterogeneity within non-small cell lung tumors. TCR beta CDR3 was amplified by multiplex PCR using 32 V and 13 J primers. TCRdb fed the multiplex PCR reads into MiXCR, producing one record per CDR3 protein. Of about 2,600 distinct CDR3 sequences listed, 26% were seen once; the top ten hold 30% to 40%. Per sample, 600 ng of bulk tumor genomic DNA was the template used. Every primary tumor yielded several biopsies, spaced far apart, that were taken during surgery. It was patients with untreated, newly diagnosed non-small cell lung cancer who underwent curative surgery. The sample taken for sequencing was lung tumor tissue. The receptors stem from a man aged 50 to 60 with non-small cell lung cancer.

This clonotype is labeled as medium-sized. This chain uses TRBV4-1 with TRBJ1-2; 7 bases match TRBD1. The CDR3 loop spans 15 amino acids. CDR1 is MGHRA and CDR2 is YSYEKL in the germline V gene. V trimming: 1 base; J trimming: 6 bases; junction bases outside the gene matches: 8. The CDR3 DNA reads as TGCGCCAGCAGCCAAGCCAAAGACAGGGTTGATGGCTACACCTTC. It yields the protein CASSQAKDRVDGYTF.

Points on this clonotype: One base away lies a much larger clone, so this may be a sequencing read error. The rearrangement joins TRBV7-9 to TRBJ2-1; 14 bases map to TRBD2. Per germline, CDR1 SEHNR and CDR2 FQNEAQ (reference sequence). CDR3 size: 17 residues. V was pared by 6 bases and J by 9 bases, with 13 bases of the junction left unmatched. This CDR3 reads CASSTLWTSGRRAEQFF. The CDR3 region has the DNA TGTGCCAGCAGTACTTTATGGACTAGCGGGAGGCGAGCTGAGCAGTTCTTC.

The chain recombines TRBV20-1 with TRBJ2-5; D is unclear. The CDR3 is made up of 10 amino acids. The V end was cut by 4 bases, the J end by 5 bases, with 5 bases between. Per germline, CDR1 DFQATT and CDR2 SNEGSKA (reference sequence). CDR3 region: CSANLETQYF. The DNA of the CDR3 is TGCAGTGCTAACCTCGAGACCCAGTACTTC.

This clonotype appeared a single time. The J gene is TRBJ2-7, the V gene TRBV12-3 or TRBV12-4; possibly TRBD1 for D (5 bases). Trimming removed 4 bases at V and 4 bases at J, with 8 bases between. The CDR3 has 12 amino acids. CDR3 DNA sequence: TGTGCCAGCAGTTGGCAGGGTTACGAGCAGTACTTC. It translates to CASSWQGYEQYF.

By share, this clonotype counts as medium-sized. The genes are TRBV18 and TRBJ2-1; 12 bases fit TRBD2. The ends lost 4 bases at V and 4 bases at J; junction bases unmatched: 5. The CDR3 length is 16 residues. Germline loops: CDR1 KGHSH, CDR2 LQKENI. CDR3 in amino acids: CASSRGTSGLYNEQFF. As DNA, the CDR3 is TGTGCCAGCTCACGAGGGACTAGCGGGTTATACAATGAGCAGTTCTTC.

This chain links TRBV5-6 with TRBJ2-6, with 9 positions matching TRBD1. Germline trimming cut 9 bases from V and 4 bases from J; bases unmatched to any gene: 14. Germline CDR1 reads SGHDT; CDR2 reads YYEEEE. The CDR3 sequence is 17 residues long. In DNA, the CDR3 is TGTGCCACCTCCTTACAACAGGGGGCCCTAGGGGCCAACGTCCTGACTTTC. Protein sequence: CATSLQQGALGANVLTF.

By proportion, this clonotype is medium-sized (0.01 to 0.1%). The chain recombines TRBV29-1 with TRBJ2-7, with TRBD1 matching 9 bases. The CDR3 has 15 amino acids. Germline V gene lookup returns CDR1 SQVTM and CDR2 ANQGSEA. J lost 1 base, V lost 0 bases, and 4 bases had no gene match. This chain's CDR3 is CSVEEDGTGSYEQYF. The CDR3 coding sequence is TGCAGCGTTGAAGAAGATGGGACAGGGTCCTACGAGCAGTACTTC.

Within the sample, this clonotype is medium-sized. CDR3 bases: TGTGCCAGCAGGCCGAGCTCAGGGGGCCTTCCGACCCAGTACTTC. Its protein product is CASRPSSGGLPTQYF. The chain couples TRBV28 to TRBJ2-5, with 8 bases matching TRBD1. Per the germline V gene, CDR1 is MDHEN and CDR2 is SYDVKM. The CDR3 is made up of 15 amino acids. V lost 6 bases to trimming and J lost 7 bases; unmatched junction nucleotides: 13.

This clonotype came up a few times. Being one base from a much bigger clone, this may be a read error. This is likely a read error, given that the CDR3 carries no conserved phenylalanine or tryptophan at its end. This sequence joins TRBV28 and TRBJ1-1; D is undetermined. The CDR3 covers 14 residues. Trimming removed 6 bases at V and 0 bases at J, with 11 bases between. Germline V gene data show CDR1 as MDHEN and CDR2 as SYDVKM. The CDR3 sequence is CASRIGRLNTEAFS. In DNA, the CDR3 is TGTGCCAGCAGAATAGGGCGCCTGAACACTGAAGCTTTCTCT.

By share, this clonotype ranks as medium-sized. V gene TRBV28 combines with J gene TRBJ1-1; 10 bases align to TRBD1. The CDR3 consists of 15 residues. The germline CDR1 and CDR2 sequences are MDHEN and SYDVKM. Trimming removed 5 bases from V and 4 bases from J; junction bases left unmatched: 7. As DNA, the CDR3 is TGTGCCAGCAGTCTCCGACAGGGGGCAATCACTGAAGCTTTCTTT. It translates to CASSLRQGAITEAFF.

In its sample, this clonotype was seen many times. This chain uses TRBV20-1 with TRBJ2-5, with 10 bases that match TRBD2. V trimming: 2 bases; J trimming: 1 base; junction bases outside the gene matches: 7. The CDR3 is made up of 16 amino acids. Germline V CDR1 and CDR2: DFQATT, SNEGSKA (reference sequence). The CDR3 DNA reads TGCAGTGCTAGAAGCGGGAGGGCATCCTCCCAAGAGACCCAGTACTTC. It yields the protein CSARSGRASSQETQYF.

The chain links TRBV6-6 to TRBJ1-1; no clear D. This CDR3 has 15 residues. Germline CDR1 reads MNHNY; CDR2 reads SVGAGI (reference sequence). V was pared by 2 bases and J by 0 bases, with 10 bases between. The chain's CDR3 is CASSYPGLLNTEAFF. Written as DNA, the CDR3 is TGTGCCAGCAGTTACCCCGGACTGTTGAACACTGAAGCTTTCTTT.

This clonotype is termed medium-sized. The chain combines TRBV30 with TRBJ2-1, with 9 bases aligning to TRBD2. The CDR3 sequence is 13 residues long. Germline CDR1 GTSNPN, CDR2 SVGIG (reference sequence). V lost 4 bases to trimming and J lost 6 bases; unmatched junction nucleotides: 4. In nucleotides, the CDR3 is TGTGCCTGGAATAGCGGGAGTCGCAATGAGCAGTTCTTC. As protein: CAWNSGSRNEQFF. The whole variable domain, filled in from reference TRBV30 and TRBJ2-1, reads SQTIHQWPATLVQPVGSPLSLECTVEGTSNPNLYWYRQAAGRGLQLLFYSVGIGQISSEVPQNLSASRPQDRQFILSSKKLLLSDSGFYLCAWNSGSRNEQFFGPGTRLTVL.

By its share, this clonotype is medium-sized. The J gene is TRBJ2-1, the V gene TRBV4-1; D is ambiguous. The CDR3 is 13 residues long. Germline CDR1 is MGHRA and CDR2 is YSYEKL. V was pared by 4 bases and J by 7 bases, with 11 bases between. CDR3 amino acids: CASSRVSGNEQFF. The DNA of the CDR3 is TGCGCCAGCAGCCGCGTTAGTGGGAATGAGCAGTTCTTC.

In its sample, this clonotype is medium-sized. One end of the junction does not line up with germline, which may come from a read error. The V and J genes are TRBV7-7 and TRBJ2-4; D may match TRBD1 or TRBD2 (7 bases each). Germline CDR1 and CDR2: SSHAT and FNYEAQ (reference sequence). The CDR3 is 19 residues long. The CDR3 is CASSLAHRGRGPAKNIQYF. As DNA, the CDR3 is TGTGCTAGCAGCTTAGCCCACCGAGGGAGGGGGCCAGCCAAAAACATTCAGTACTTC.

This clonotype was observed at least ten times. The rearrangement links TRBV4-1 to TRBJ2-7; the D call may be TRBD1 or TRBD2 (5 bases each). The CDR3 totals 15 residues. Deletions cut 2 bases from V and 2 bases from J, with 13 bases between. Germline CDR1 is MGHRA and CDR2 is YSYEKL. The CDR3 protein is CASSQMRGFAYEQYF. In nucleotides, the CDR3 is TGCGCCAGCAGCCAAATGAGGGGCTTCGCCTACGAGCAGTACTTC.

This clonotype came up many times. This chain uses TRBV14 with TRBJ1-1; D ambiguous. Trimming removed 1 base at V and 1 base at J, with 7 bases between. Germline V gene lookup returns CDR1 SGHDN and CDR2 FVKESK. The CDR3 extends over 14 amino acids. The CDR3 loop reads CASSQVWGNTEAFF. CDR3 sequence (DNA): TGTGCCAGCAGCCAAGTGTGGGGGAACACTGAAGCTTTCTTT.

By share of the sample, this clonotype is medium-sized. V gene TRBV12-3 or TRBV12-4 combines with J gene TRBJ2-1; either TRBD1 or TRBD2 may fit D (5 bases each). V was cut by 3 bases and J by 7 bases, with 19 bases left in between. The length of the CDR3 is 16 residues. CDR3 nucleotide sequence: TGTGCCAGCAGTTTGGTGGGGACCCATGCGGAGAATGAGCAGTTCTTC. Encoded protein: CASSLVGTHAENEQFF.

At least ten counts were recorded for this clonotype. This rearrangement joins TRBV20-1 to TRBJ1-4, with a tentative D call TRBD1 (5 bases). CDR3 length: 15 residues. The ends were cut back, 1 base at V and 0 bases at J, with 9 bases in the middle. Germline V gene data show CDR1 as DFQATT and CDR2 as SNEGSKA (reference sequence). The CDR3 region has the DNA TGCAGTGCTAGAGGGGACGGCGCAACTAATGAAAAACTGTTTTTT. Translation gives CSARGDGATNEKLFF.

This clonotype came up a few times. The V gene is TRBV9, the J gene TRBJ2-3; D not resolved. The germline CDR1 and CDR2 sequences are SGDLS and YYNGEE. The V and J ends lost 4 bases and 7 bases respectively, with 10 bases between them. The length of the CDR3 is 12 residues. The chain's CDR3 is CASSLDSYTQYF. In DNA, the CDR3 is TGTGCCAGCAGCCTAGACTCATATACGCAGTATTTT. The variable domain in full, completed from reference TRBV9 and TRBJ2-3, reads DSGVTQTPKHLITATGQRVTLRCSPRSGDLSVYWYQQSLDQGLQFLIQYYNGEERAKGNILERFSAQQFPDLHSELNLSSLELGDSALYFCASSLDSYTQYFGPGTRLTVL.

Concerning this clonotype itself: No conserved phenylalanine or tryptophan ends this CDR3, so it is likely a read error. No DNA is shown, since the ends of the CDR3 on it are uncertain; the CDR3 is the one TCRdb lists. The chain couples TRBV27 to TRBJ2-1; the table's D call, TRBD2, was not checked against the DNA. The germline V gene encodes CDR1 MNHEY and CDR2 SMNVEV (reference sequence). The CDR3 totals 15 residues, both ends included. The CDR3 is CASSSGLAGGNEQLL.

Within the sample, this clonotype is medium-sized (0.01 to 0.1%). This chain links TRBV5-1 with TRBJ2-7; TRBD1 aligns across 11 bases. This CDR3 spans 13 amino acids. CDR1 is SGHRS, CDR2 YFSETQ, per germline. The ends lost 7 bases at V and 5 bases at J; junction bases unmatched: 5. CDR3 in amino acids: CASRTGGLHEQYF. The CDR3 coding sequence is TGCGCCAGCCGGACAGGGGGCTTACACGAGCAGTACTTC.

This rearrangement joins TRBV2 to TRBJ2-1, with D maybe TRBD2 (5 bases). The CDR3 length is 15 residues. Germline CDR1 SNHLY, CDR2 FYNNEI. V lost 6 bases and J 7 bases, leaving 19 bases between the germline ends. The CDR3 DNA reads as TGTGCCAGCAGGGGAGAGACGGGCGTATTAAATGAGCAGTTCTTC. This sequence encodes CASRGETGVLNEQFF. Combining the CDR3 with reference TRBV2 and TRBJ2-1 gives the whole variable domain EPEVTQTPSHQVTQMGQEVILRCVPISNHLYFYWYRQILGQKVEFLVSFYNNEISEKSEIFDDQFSVERPDGSNFTLKIRSTKLEDSAMYFCASRGETGVLNEQFFGPGTRLTVL.

By share, this clonotype ranks as medium-sized. The chain couples TRBV20-1 to TRBJ2-7; 7 bases agree with TRBD2. Germline V lookup: CDR1 DFQATT, CDR2 SNEGSKA (reference sequence). The CDR3 runs 11 residues. Here the CDR3 reads CKAGKAYEQYF. The CDR3 DNA sequence: TGCAAAGCGGGAAAAGCCTACGAGCAGTACTTC.

By share, this clonotype counts as medium-sized. This chain links TRBV7-8 with TRBJ2-3; the match to TRBD1 covers 9 bases. Germline assignment: CDR1 SGHVS and CDR2 FQNEAQ. The trim removed 5 bases at V and 3 bases at J, leaving 6 bases unmatched. The CDR3 runs 15 residues. CDR3 sequence (DNA): TGTGCCAGCAGCGACCGGGACAGGGCGACAGATACGCAGTATTTT. Amino acid sequence: CASSDRDRATDTQYF.

This sequence joins TRBV6-1 and TRBJ2-7; D perhaps matches TRBD1 (5 bases). The CDR3 has 14 amino acids. Per germline, CDR1 MNHNS and CDR2 SASEGT. V dropped 4 bases and J dropped 2 bases, with 12 bases sitting between them. CDR3 loop: CASSVDSDTYEQYF. CDR3 nucleotides: TGTGCCAGCAGTGTAGACAGCGATACCTACGAGCAGTACTTC.

This clonotype is medium-sized in the sample. The rearrangement links TRBV2 to TRBJ1-2; D not resolved. The CDR3 length is 13 residues. V lost 4 bases, J lost 6 bases, and 12 bases lay in between. CDR1 and CDR2 from the germline V gene are SNHLY and FYNNEI. The CDR3 region has the DNA TGTGCCAGCAGTGTAAGGGCCGCGGATGGCTACACCTTC. It translates to CASSVRAADGYTF.